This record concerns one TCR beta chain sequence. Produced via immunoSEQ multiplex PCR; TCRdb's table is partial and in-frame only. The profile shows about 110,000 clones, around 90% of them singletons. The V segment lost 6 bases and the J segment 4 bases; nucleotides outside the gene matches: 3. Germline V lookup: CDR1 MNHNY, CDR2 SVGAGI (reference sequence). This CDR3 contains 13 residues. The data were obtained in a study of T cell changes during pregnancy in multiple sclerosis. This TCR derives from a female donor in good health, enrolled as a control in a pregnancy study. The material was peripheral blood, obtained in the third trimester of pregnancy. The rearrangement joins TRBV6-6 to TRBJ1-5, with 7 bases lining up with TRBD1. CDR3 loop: CASRKQGNQPQHF. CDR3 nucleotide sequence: TGTGCCAGCAGGAAACAGGGGAATCAGCCCCAGCATTTT.